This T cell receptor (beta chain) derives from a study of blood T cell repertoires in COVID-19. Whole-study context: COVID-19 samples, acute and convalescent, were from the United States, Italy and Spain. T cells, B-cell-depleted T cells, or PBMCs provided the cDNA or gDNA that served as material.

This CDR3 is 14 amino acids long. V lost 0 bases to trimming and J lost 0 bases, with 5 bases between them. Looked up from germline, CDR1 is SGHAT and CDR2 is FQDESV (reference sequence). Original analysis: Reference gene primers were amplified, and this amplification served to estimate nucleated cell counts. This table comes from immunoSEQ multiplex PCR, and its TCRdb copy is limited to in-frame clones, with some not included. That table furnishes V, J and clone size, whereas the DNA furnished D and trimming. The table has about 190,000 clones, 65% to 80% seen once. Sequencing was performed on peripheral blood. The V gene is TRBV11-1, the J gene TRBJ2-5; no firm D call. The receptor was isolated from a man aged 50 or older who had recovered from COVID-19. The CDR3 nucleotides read TGTGCCAGCAGCTTAGCGACAAACCAAGAGACCCAGTACTTC. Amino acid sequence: CASSLATNQETQYF.